The table lists the clone carrying this TCR beta chain with a few counts. Its specificity is not known. The data originate from a study of response to subunit inactivated influenza vaccine. Study observations and caveats: That few new T cells are recruited by each seasonal influenza vaccination was the authors' suggestion.

TCRdb re-analysed the RT-PCR reads in MiXCR, keeping a single row per CDR3 protein. The repertoire consists of 300,000 to 350,000 distinct CDR3 sequences, with roughly a fifth occurring once and the leading ten covering roughly a tenth. This specimen was PBMCs from blood, taken about 20 months after vaccination. The origin of this receptor is a man aged 50 to 75 who received an inactivated influenza vaccine.

The CDR3 loop is CASSSSGPNTQYF. CDR3 bases: TGTGCCAGCAGCTCTTCAGGGCCGAATACGCAGTATTTT. The chain carries TRBV7-2 and TRBJ2-3; TRBD1 might be the D (5 bases). Between the trimmed V and J ends, which lost 4 bases and 7 bases, there was a span of 12 bases. Germline CDR1 SGHTA, CDR2 FQGNSA. CDR3 size: 13 residues.